The next 19 T cell receptor beta chains were all read from a single sample in a study of blood T cell repertoires in COVID-19 (dated by TCRdb to about 2020). The library was built by means of the immunoSEQ multiplex PCR assay. TCRdb stores this immuneACCESS table with in-frame sequences only. Part of the clones is absent; in the studies checked, under half of the shortfall reflects unresolved V genes, and no reason is known for the rest. The sample table holds tens of thousands of clones, of which around 83% were seen once. In total, the top ten clones hold 6.5% to 7.5% of the sample. The source material was peripheral blood. Receptors were obtained from a young man with COVID-19, enrolled during active disease.

CDR3 amino acids: CASAPRTSSDEQFF. The CDR3 DNA follows: TGCGCCAGCGCCCCCAGGACTAGTTCCGATGAGCAGTTCTTC. The J gene is TRBJ2-1, the V gene TRBV10-2; TRBD2 aligns across 7 bases. This CDR3 has 14 amino acids. Germline loops: CDR1 WSHSY, CDR2 SAAADI. V lost 8 bases and J lost 8; bases outside the gene matches: 12.

This clone was observed a few times. The genes are TRBV28 and TRBJ2-7; TRBD1 is a possible D gene (5 bases). The CDR3 length is 14 residues. V was clipped by 5 bases and J by 1 base, with 12 bases between them. Germline V CDR1 and CDR2: MDHEN, SYDVKM. CDR3 nucleotide sequence: TGTGCCAGCAGTGGACACGGTCCATCCTACGAGCAGTACTTC. Protein: CASSGHGPSYEQYF.

V and J are TRBV19 and TRBJ1-6; the match to TRBD1 covers 9 bases. This CDR3 has 15 residues. CDR1 is LNHDA, CDR2 SQIVND, per germline (reference sequence). The V and J ends lost 6 bases and 11 bases, in that order; junction bases with no gene match: 11. The CDR3 sequence: CASRPGTGFVPPLHF. The CDR3 DNA reads as TGTGCCAGTAGGCCCGGGACAGGGTTTGTACCACCCCTCCACTTT.

The V gene is TRBV5-4, the J gene TRBJ2-1; 7 bases align to TRBD2. The germline V gene has CDR1 SGHNT and CDR2 YYREEE (reference sequence). The V and J ends lost 2 bases and 1 base, in that order; junction bases with no gene match: 3. CDR3 size: 15 residues. The CDR3 is CASSFSSGSYNEQFF. The CDR3 DNA reads TGTGCCAGCAGCTTCTCTAGCGGTTCCTACAATGAGCAGTTCTTC.

The chain joins TRBV5-1 to TRBJ2-7; 7 nucleotides line up with TRBD1. The V gene's germline CDR1 is SGHRS and CDR2 YFSETQ. V lost 3 bases to trimming and J lost 2 bases; unmatched junction nucleotides: 5. The CDR3 extends over 14 amino acids. The CDR3 here is CASSYDRATYEQYF. The CDR3 DNA is TGCGCCAGCAGCTATGACAGGGCAACCTACGAGCAGTACTTC.

This chain uses TRBV27 with TRBJ2-2; D may be TRBD2 (6 bases). Germline V gives CDR1 MNHEY, CDR2 SMNVEV (reference sequence). The V gene lost 5 bases and the J gene lost 2 bases, with 15 bases spanning the gap. The CDR3 has 16 residues. The CDR3 loop is CASSPNRGFNTGELFF. CDR3 nucleotides: TGTGCCAGCAGTCCCAACCGGGGGTTCAACACCGGGGAGCTGTTTTTT.

The chain employs TRBV19 and TRBJ1-5; D may be TRBD1 (6 bases). The germline V and J ends were trimmed by 5 bases and 0 bases, with 11 bases remaining between them. The germline CDR1 and CDR2 sequences are LNHDA and SQIVND (reference sequence). This CDR3 region has 15 residues. CDR3 sequence (DNA): TGTGCCAGTAGTCTCAGGGGAGATAGCAATCAGCCCCAGCATTTT. Translation gives CASSLRGDSNQPQHF.

The chain links TRBV19 to TRBJ2-1, with D perhaps matching TRBD2 (6 bases). Trimming shortened V by 3 bases and J by 2 bases, and 11 bases separated the two germline ends. Germline CDR1 reads LNHDA; CDR2 reads SQIVND (reference sequence). The CDR3 runs to 15 residues. CDR3 protein: CASSIRSGAYNEQFF. In nucleotides, the CDR3 is TGTGCCAGTAGTATTAGATCGGGAGCCTACAATGAGCAGTTCTTC.

The chain joins TRBV7-2 to TRBJ2-5; 7 positions agree with TRBD2. Germline lookup yields CDR1 SGHTA and CDR2 FQGNSA. J gave up 2 bases and V 3 bases, and 3 bases lay outside the gene matches. The CDR3 loop spans 14 amino acids. CDR3 amino acids: CASSLGSGQETQYF. The DNA for the CDR3 is TGTGCCAGCAGCTTGGGTAGCGGGCAAGAGACCCAGTACTTC.

The chain is built from TRBV29-1 and TRBJ2-1; 10 bases match TRBD2. CDR1 SQVTM and CDR2 ANQGSEA come from the germline V gene. Trimming cost V 4 bases and J 16 bases; bases outside gene matches: 16. This CDR3 has 14 amino acids. DNA for the CDR3: TGCAGCGTTGTTCCCGGGGCTACTAGCGGGATAGGATTCTTC. It yields the protein CSVVPGATSGIGFF.

This chain links TRBV4-1 with TRBJ2-1, with TRBD1 matching over 7 bases. The CDR3 extends over 15 amino acids. V was clipped by 1 base and J by 1 base; unmatched bases: 1. Germline-derived CDR1 and CDR2 are MGHRA and YSYEKL. CDR3: CASSQGTGSYNEQFF. The CDR3 DNA reads TGCGCCAGCAGCCAAGGGACAGGTTCCTACAATGAGCAGTTCTTC.

This clone showed up just once. The chain carries TRBV5-8 and TRBJ2-5, with 14 bases fitting TRBD2. V trimming: 4 bases; J trimming: 5 bases; junction bases outside the gene matches: 7. The CDR3 covers 16 residues. CDR1 and CDR2 from the germline V gene are SGHTS and YDEGEE. The CDR3, as DNA: TGTGCCAGCAGCGCGGGACTAGCGGGAGCAGGGGAGACCCAGTACTTC. This translates into CASSAGLAGAGETQYF.

The V and J genes are TRBV6-6 and TRBJ1-2; a weak D match, TRBD1 (6 bases). The V gene lost 6 bases and the J gene lost 6 bases, with 17 bases spanning the gap. The CDR3 runs 14 residues. Looked up from germline, CDR1 is MNHNY and CDR2 is SVGAGI (reference sequence). For the CDR3, the DNA is TGTGCCAGCAGCGCCCGCCCCAGGGGCGATGGCTACACCTTC. Translating gives CASSARPRGDGYTF.

This chain joins TRBV9 and TRBJ1-5; perhaps TRBD1 as D (6 bases). V was cut by 0 bases and J by 7 bases, with 8 bases left in between. The CDR3 has 13 amino acids. From germline, CDR1 is SGDLS and CDR2 YYNGEE. The CDR3 spells CASSVAGQQPQHF. CDR3 bases: TGTGCCAGCAGCGTAGCTGGACAGCAGCCCCAGCATTTT.

V is TRBV7-2 and J is TRBJ2-2, with 7 bases aligning to TRBD1. Unmatched junction bases numbered 3, after V lost 5 bases and J lost 3 bases. Looked up from germline, CDR1 is SGHTA and CDR2 is FQGNSA. The CDR3 consists of 14 residues. CDR3 DNA: TGTGCCAGCAGCGGACAGGCACACACCGGGGAGCTGTTTTTT. It codes for CASSGQAHTGELFF.

V usage is TRBV3-1 (or the pseudogene TRBV3-2) and J usage is TRBJ2-1; maybe TRBD2 (6 bases). The CDR3 is 16 amino acids. Trimming pared 3 bases from V and 6 bases from J, leaving 18 bases between. Germline assignment: CDR1 LGHDT and CDR2 YNNKEL (reference sequence). The CDR3 sequence is CASSHALALGGNEQFF. CDR3 in DNA: TGTGCCAGCAGCCACGCACTAGCTTTAGGCGGCAATGAGCAGTTCTTC.

The J gene is TRBJ2-5, the V gene TRBV2; no firm D call. This CDR3 is built from 14 residues. The germline CDR1 and CDR2 sequences are SNHLY and FYNNEI. V was shortened by 6 bases and J by 1 base, with 12 bases between the two germline ends. As DNA, the CDR3 is TGTGCCAGCAGCGTCTTCGGTAGCCAAGAGACCCAGTACTTC. Amino acids: CASSVFGSQETQYF.

The chain carries TRBV5-1 and TRBJ2-5; D is uncertain. The germline V and J ends were trimmed by 1 base and 1 base, with 11 bases remaining between them. Per the germline V gene, CDR1 is SGHRS and CDR2 is YFSETQ. This CDR3 spans 15 amino acids. The CDR3 bases are TGCGCCAGCAGCTTGATAGTGACACTCCAAGAGACCCAGTACTTC. Its translation: CASSLIVTLQETQYF.

In this sample, this clone turned up once. The chain couples TRBV4-1 to TRBJ1-4; possibly TRBD1 for D (5 bases). V lost 1 base and J lost 0, with 12 bases in between. This CDR3 contains 17 residues. Looked up from germline, CDR1 is MGHRA and CDR2 is YSYEKL. The CDR3 is CASSQGGRGATNEKLFF. DNA of the CDR3: TGCGCCAGCAGCCAAGGGGGGAGGGGAGCAACTAATGAAAAACTGTTTTTT.